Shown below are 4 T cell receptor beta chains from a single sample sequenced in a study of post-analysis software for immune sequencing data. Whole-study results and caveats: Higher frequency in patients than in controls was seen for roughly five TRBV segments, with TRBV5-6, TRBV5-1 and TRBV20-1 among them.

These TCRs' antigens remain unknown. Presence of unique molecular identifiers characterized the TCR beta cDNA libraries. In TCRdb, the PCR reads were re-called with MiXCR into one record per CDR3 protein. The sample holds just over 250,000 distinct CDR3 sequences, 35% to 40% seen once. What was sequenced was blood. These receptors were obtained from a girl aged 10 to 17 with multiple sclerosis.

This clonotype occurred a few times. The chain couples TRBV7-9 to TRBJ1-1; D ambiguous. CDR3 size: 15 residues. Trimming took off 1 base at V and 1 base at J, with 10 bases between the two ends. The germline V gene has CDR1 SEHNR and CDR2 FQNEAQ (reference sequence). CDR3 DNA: TGTGCCAGCAGCTTAGAAAAAGGAGGGAACACTGAAGCTTTCTTT. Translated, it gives CASSLEKGGNTEAFF. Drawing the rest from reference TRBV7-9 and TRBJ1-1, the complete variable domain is DTGVSQNPRHKITKRGQNVTFRCDPISEHNRLYWYRQTLGQGPEFLTYFQNEAQLEKSRLLSDRFSAERPKGSFSTLEIQRTEQGDSAMYLCASSLEKGGNTEAFFGQGTRLTVV.

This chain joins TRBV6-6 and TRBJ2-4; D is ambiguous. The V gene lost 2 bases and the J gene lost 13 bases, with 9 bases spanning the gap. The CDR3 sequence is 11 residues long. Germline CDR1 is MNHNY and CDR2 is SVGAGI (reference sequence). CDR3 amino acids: CASSYGVEQYF. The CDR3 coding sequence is TGTGCCAGCAGTTACGGGGTTGAGCAGTACTTC.

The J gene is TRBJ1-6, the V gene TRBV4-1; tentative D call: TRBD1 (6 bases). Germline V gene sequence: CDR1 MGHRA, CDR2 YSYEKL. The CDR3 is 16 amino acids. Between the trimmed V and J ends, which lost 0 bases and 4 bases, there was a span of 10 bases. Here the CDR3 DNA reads TGCGCCAGCAGCCAAGATCAAACAGGGTATAATTCACCCCTCCACTTT. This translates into CASSQDQTGYNSPLHF.

Written as DNA, the CDR3 is TGTGCCAGCACCAGGAAGGGAAGTGGGAATATCTACAATGAGCAGTTCTTC. Translation: CASTRKGSGNIYNEQFF. V is TRBV12-3 or TRBV12-4 and J is TRBJ2-1; no firm D call. There are 17 residues in the CDR3. The ends were cut back, 7 bases at V and 3 bases at J, with 22 bases in the middle.